This TCR beta chain was sequenced for a study of beta chain features in type 1 diabetes. Every isolated RNA sample was fully reverse transcribed, so sequencing captured expressed TCRB transcripts. Clones were sequenced by immunoSEQ multiplex PCR, and TCRdb holds only the in-frame ones, with some missing. This repertoire shows 310,000 or so clones, approximately 10% found once; its top ten account for just over 0.015%. This clone was picked up a small number of times. The sequencing input was naive CD4+ T cells from blood. The receptor comes from a woman aged 30 to 39 in good health.

CDR3 bases: TGTGCCAGCAGCGCTGAGATATCGGGCGGGAGCACAGATACGCAGTATTTT. Translated, it gives CASSAEISGGSTDTQYF. The genes are TRBV9 and TRBJ2-3; possible D gene TRBD2, 5 bases. CDR3 length: 17 residues. Germline V gene data show CDR1 as SGDLS and CDR2 as YYNGEE. The V end was cut by 3 bases, the J end by 0 bases, with 17 bases between.